Shown below are 20 T cell receptor beta chains from a single sample sequenced in a study of neurological immune-mediated disorders. The time point is: technical triplicate 2. TCRdb independently ran MiXCR on the 5' RACE reads; one entry per CDR3 protein. The sample carries under 70,000 distinct CDR3 sequences, about 24% recorded once. The sample comprised PBMCs. The receptors come from a man in his fifties or sixties with HTLV-1-associated myelopathy (HAM/TSP).

This clonotype was observed at least ten times. The J gene is TRBJ1-5, the V gene TRBV5-1, with D possibly matching TRBD1 (5 bases). Germline loops: CDR1 SGHRS, CDR2 YFSETQ. V lost 0 bases to trimming and J lost 4 bases, with 11 bases between them. The CDR3 totals 15 residues. The CDR3 protein is CASSLGGELNQPQHF. DNA for the CDR3: TGCGCCAGCAGCTTGGGGGGGGAATTGAATCAGCCCCAGCATTTT.

Notes on this clonotype: A read error may produce the germline difference seen at one junction end. The chain carries TRBV10-2 and TRBJ2-5, with D perhaps matching TRBD2 (6 bases). Germline loops: CDR1 WSHSY, CDR2 SAAADI. This CDR3 is built from 14 residues. CDR3 amino acids: CASSEGDWGETHYF. CDR3 coding DNA: TGCGCCAGCAGTGAAGGGGACTGGGGGGAGACCCATTACTTC.

At least ten counts were recorded for this clonotype. CDR3 DNA: TGCGCCAGCAGCTCGACAGCCTCTGGGGCCAACGTCCTGACTTTC. The encoded protein is CASSSTASGANVLTF. V is TRBV5-1 and J is TRBJ2-6, with D possibly matching TRBD1 (5 bases). The CDR3 loop spans 15 amino acids. Germline loops: CDR1 SGHRS, CDR2 YFSETQ. Deletions cut 3 bases from V and 0 bases from J, with 7 bases between.

As to this clonotype: Mismatch with germline at one junction end may stem from a read error. This chain uses TRBV7-9 with TRBJ1-1, with TRBD1 matching over 8 bases. Germline V gene lookup returns CDR1 SEHNR and CDR2 FQNEAQ (reference sequence). The CDR3 is made up of 13 amino acids. The CDR3 DNA is TGTGTCAGCATCACCGACAGGGGCTCTGAAGCTTTCTTT. Protein sequence: CVSITDRGSEAFF.

Many counts were recorded for this clonotype. The CDR3, as DNA: TGTGCCAGCAGTGAGTACCGACAGGGAGGGTCGTACGAGCAGTACTTC. The encoded protein is CASSEYRQGGSYEQYF. The chain has TRBV12-3 or TRBV12-4 and TRBJ2-7; the D gene could be TRBD1 or TRBD2 (7 bases each). V was pared by 5 bases and J by 4 bases, with 21 bases between. CDR3 size: 16 residues.

V gene TRBV5-6 combines with J gene TRBJ2-3; TRBD2 aligns across 10 bases. The CDR3 covers 19 residues. Germline V gene sequence: CDR1 SGHDT, CDR2 YYEEEE. Losses at the gene ends were 2 bases for V and 0 bases for J; bases not matched to a gene: 12. The CDR3 loop is CASSLIPLAGRPSTDTQYF. In nucleotides, the CDR3 is TGTGCCAGCAGCTTAATCCCACTAGCGGGACGCCCTAGCACAGATACGCAGTATTTT.

The J gene is TRBJ2-5, the V gene TRBV5-1; perhaps TRBD2 as D (5 bases). The CDR3 totals 13 residues. V lost 4 bases to trimming and J lost 4 bases, with 11 bases between them. Germline V CDR1 and CDR2: SGHRS, YFSETQ. CDR3 in amino acids: CASSPIGGETQYF. CDR3 sequence (DNA): TGCGCCAGCAGCCCCATTGGAGGAGAGACCCAGTACTTC.

This clonotype was observed many times. V is TRBV10-1 and J is TRBJ2-7; D is perhaps TRBD1 (6 bases). V lost 5 bases, J lost 9 bases, and 8 bases lay in between. The CDR3 has 10 amino acids. Germline V gene data show CDR1 as WNHNN and CDR2 as SYGVQD (reference sequence). CDR3 bases: TGCGCCAGCAGTCAACAGGGGCAGTACTTC. Its protein is CASSQQGQYF.

This clonotype has ten or more counts. This chain links TRBV5-1 with TRBJ1-1, with D perhaps TRBD1 (5 bases). This CDR3 spans 14 amino acids. Germline V lookup: CDR1 SGHRS, CDR2 YFSETQ. The V and J ends lost 4 bases and 3 bases respectively, with 13 bases between them. This chain's CDR3 is CASSLGRGDTEAFF. For the CDR3, the DNA is TGCGCCAGCAGCCTGGGGCGGGGGGACACTGAAGCTTTCTTT.

This clonotype showed up many times. The chain employs TRBV5-1 and TRBJ2-7; D is perhaps TRBD2 (5 bases). The length of the CDR3 is 16 residues. The germline gives CDR1 SGHRS, CDR2 YFSETQ. Trimming took off 0 bases at V and 0 bases at J, with 13 bases between the two ends. The CDR3 reads CASSLAGSGISYEQYF. The CDR3 DNA is TGCGCCAGCAGCTTGGCGGGGAGTGGGATCTCCTACGAGCAGTACTTC.

This clonotype was observed many times. This sequence joins TRBV5-1 and TRBJ1-2, with 8 bases lining up with TRBD1. Trimming removed 4 bases from V and 8 bases from J; junction bases left unmatched: 7. Germline CDR1 SGHRS, CDR2 YFSETQ. CDR3 size: 13 residues. As DNA, the CDR3 is TGCGCCAGCAGCCTCTCACAGGGGGACGGCTACACCTTC. It translates to CASSLSQGDGYTF. The whole variable domain, remainder taken from reference TRBV5-1 and TRBJ1-2, is KAGVTQTPRYLIKTRGQQVTLSCSPISGHRSVSWYQQTPGQGLQFLFEYFSETQRNKGNFPGRFSGRQFSNSRSEMNVSTLELGDSALYLCASSLSQGDGYTFGSGTRLTVV.

This clonotype was picked up many times. The chain links TRBV5-1 to TRBJ2-5, with D perhaps TRBD2 (7 bases). This CDR3 has 16 amino acids. Germline V lookup: CDR1 SGHRS, CDR2 YFSETQ. Trimming shortened V by 4 bases and J by 5 bases, and 21 bases separated the two germline ends. The CDR3 is CASSPGSAGALETQYF. CDR3 nucleotide sequence: TGCGCCAGCAGCCCAGGGTCGGCGGGGGCACTGGAGACCCAGTACTTC.

The sample holds many counts of this clonotype. The J gene is TRBJ2-3, the V gene TRBV6-4; D may match TRBD1 or TRBD2 (5 bases each). Between the trimmed V and J ends, which lost 9 bases and 4 bases, there was a span of 20 bases. The CDR3 has 15 residues. Looked up from germline, CDR1 is MRHNA and CDR2 is SNTAGT. The CDR3 spells CARPRGLLIPDTQYF. CDR3 coding DNA: TGTGCCAGACCGAGGGGCTTGTTGATCCCAGATACGCAGTATTTT.

This clonotype was observed many times. This chain joins TRBV5-1 and TRBJ2-5, with TRBD2 identical over 11 bases. V lost 2 bases to trimming and J lost 5 bases; unmatched junction nucleotides: 11. CDR1 is SGHRS and CDR2 is YFSETQ in the germline V gene. There are 17 residues in the CDR3. The CDR3 region is CASSLRLAGSGVETQYF. The CDR3 bases are TGCGCCAGCAGCTTAAGACTAGCGGGGTCAGGGGTTGAGACCCAGTACTTC. The full variable domain, rest sourced from reference TRBV5-1 and TRBJ2-5, is KAGVTQTPRYLIKTRGQQVTLSCSPISGHRSVSWYQQTPGQGLQFLFEYFSETQRNKGNFPGRFSGRQFSNSRSEMNVSTLELGDSALYLCASSLRLAGSGVETQYFGPGTRLLVL.

This chain connects TRBV29-1 to TRBJ2-1; D ambiguous. V lost 1 base to trimming and J lost 5 bases, with 15 bases between them. The CDR3 totals 15 residues. Germline values: CDR1 SQVTM, CDR2 ANQGSEA. CDR3 in DNA: TGCAGCGTTGAAGCCCTCGTTCCGGCTGACAATGAGCAGTTCTTC. This sequence encodes CSVEALVPADNEQFF.

CDR3 coding DNA: TGCGCCAGCAGCTTGGCCGACGGGGGGATAGGCGAGCAGTACTTC. It yields the protein CASSLADGGIGEQYF. This sequence joins TRBV5-1 and TRBJ2-7; 7 bases align to TRBD2. Germline CDR1 reads SGHRS; CDR2 reads YFSETQ. V gave up 0 bases and J gave up 6 bases; unmatched junction bases: 9. The CDR3 extends over 15 amino acids.

The table lists this clonotype with many counts. V gene TRBV10-3 combines with J gene TRBJ2-2, with 7 bases that match TRBD1. Germline V gives CDR1 ENHRY, CDR2 SYGVKD. Unmatched junction bases numbered 6, after V lost 6 bases and J lost 5 bases. This CDR3 region has 14 residues. The CDR3 bases are TGTGCCATCAGCACGACAGGGCGGACCGGGGAGCTGTTTTTT. Translated, it gives CAISTTGRTGELFF.

Concerning this clonotype: Since a much larger clone is just one base distant, this may be a read error. The J gene is TRBJ2-3, the V gene TRBV7-6; 7 bases fit TRBD2. The length of the CDR3 is 16 residues. Per germline, CDR1 SGHVS and CDR2 FNYEAQ. The CDR3 loop reads CAISSLGAGVSDTQYF. CDR3 bases: TGTGCCATCAGCTCCCTAGGGGCGGGAGTTTCAGATACGCAGTATTTT.

CDR3 DNA sequence: TGCAGTGCCGCGTCATGGGACAATGAGCAGTTCTTC. Its protein is CSAASWDNEQFF. The chain joins TRBV20-1 to TRBJ2-1; the D is unclear. Germline loops: CDR1 DFQATT, CDR2 SNEGSKA (reference sequence). CDR3 length equals 12 residues. V lost 6 bases, J lost 5 bases, and 11 bases lay in between.

This clonotype has at least ten counts. The chain joins TRBV20-1 to TRBJ1-1; 12 positions match TRBD1. Germline V gene sequence: CDR1 DFQATT, CDR2 SNEGSKA (reference sequence). This CDR3 spans 14 amino acids. V lost 4 bases to trimming and J lost 6 bases; unmatched junction nucleotides: 6. In DNA, the CDR3 is TGCAGTGCTACCTCCCGGGACAGGGGGCCTGAAGCTTTCTTT. Its translation: CSATSRDRGPEAFF.